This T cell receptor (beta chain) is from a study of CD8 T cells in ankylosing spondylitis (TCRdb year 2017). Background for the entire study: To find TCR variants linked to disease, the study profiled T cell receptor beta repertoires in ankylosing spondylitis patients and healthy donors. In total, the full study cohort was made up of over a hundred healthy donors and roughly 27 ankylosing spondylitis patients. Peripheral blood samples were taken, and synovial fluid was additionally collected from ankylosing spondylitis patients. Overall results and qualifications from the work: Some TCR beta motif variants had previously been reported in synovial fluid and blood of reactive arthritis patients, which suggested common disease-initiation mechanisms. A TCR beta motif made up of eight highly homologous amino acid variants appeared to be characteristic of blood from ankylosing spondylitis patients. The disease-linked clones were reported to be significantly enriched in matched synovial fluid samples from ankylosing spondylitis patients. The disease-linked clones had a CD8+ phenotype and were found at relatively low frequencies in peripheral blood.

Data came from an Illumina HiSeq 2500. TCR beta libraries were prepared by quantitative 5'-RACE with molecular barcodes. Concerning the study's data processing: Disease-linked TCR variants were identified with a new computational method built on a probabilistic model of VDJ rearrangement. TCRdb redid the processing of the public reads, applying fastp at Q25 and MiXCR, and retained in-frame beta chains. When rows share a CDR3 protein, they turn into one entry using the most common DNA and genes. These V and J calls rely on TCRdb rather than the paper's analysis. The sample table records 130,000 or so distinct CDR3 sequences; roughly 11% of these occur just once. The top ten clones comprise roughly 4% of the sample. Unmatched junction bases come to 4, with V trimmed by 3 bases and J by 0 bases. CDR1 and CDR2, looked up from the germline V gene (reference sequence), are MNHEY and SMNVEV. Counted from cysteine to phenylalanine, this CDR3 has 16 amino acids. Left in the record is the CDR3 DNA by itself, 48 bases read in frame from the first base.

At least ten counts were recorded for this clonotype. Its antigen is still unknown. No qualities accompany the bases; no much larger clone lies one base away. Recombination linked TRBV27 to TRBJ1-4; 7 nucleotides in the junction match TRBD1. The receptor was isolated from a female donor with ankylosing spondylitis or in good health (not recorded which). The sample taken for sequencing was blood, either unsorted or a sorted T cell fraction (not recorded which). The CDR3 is CASSFGTAPTNEKLFF. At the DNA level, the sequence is TGTGCCAGCAGTTTCGGGACAGCCCCAACTAATGAAAAACTGTTTTTT.